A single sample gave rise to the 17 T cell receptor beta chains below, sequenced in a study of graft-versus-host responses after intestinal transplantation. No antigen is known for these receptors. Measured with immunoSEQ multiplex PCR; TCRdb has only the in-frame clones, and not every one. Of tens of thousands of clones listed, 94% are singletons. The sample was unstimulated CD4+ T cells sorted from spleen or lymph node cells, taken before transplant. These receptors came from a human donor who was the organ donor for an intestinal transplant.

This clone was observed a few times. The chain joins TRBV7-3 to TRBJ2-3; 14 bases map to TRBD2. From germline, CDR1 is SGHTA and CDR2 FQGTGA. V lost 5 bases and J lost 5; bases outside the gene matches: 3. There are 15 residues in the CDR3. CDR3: CASSPGLAGGDTQYF. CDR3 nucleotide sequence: TGTGCCAGCAGCCCCGGACTAGCGGGGGGAGATACGCAGTATTTT.

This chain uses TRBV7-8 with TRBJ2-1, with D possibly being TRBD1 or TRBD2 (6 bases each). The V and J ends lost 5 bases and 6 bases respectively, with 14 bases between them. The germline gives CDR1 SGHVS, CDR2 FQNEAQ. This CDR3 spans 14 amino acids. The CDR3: CASSPPGGPNEQFF. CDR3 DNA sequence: TGTGCCAGCAGCCCGCCTGGGGGGCCCAATGAGCAGTTCTTC.

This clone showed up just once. Here the CDR3 reads CSVEGTGGYEQYF. The CDR3 bases are TGCAGCGTTGAAGGGACAGGGGGCTACGAGCAGTACTTC. The V call is TRBV29-1, the J call TRBJ2-7, with 10 nucleotides matching TRBD1. This CDR3 is 13 amino acids long. The ends lost 1 base at V and 3 bases at J; junction bases unmatched: 0. CDR1 SQVTM and CDR2 ANQGSEA come from the germline V gene.

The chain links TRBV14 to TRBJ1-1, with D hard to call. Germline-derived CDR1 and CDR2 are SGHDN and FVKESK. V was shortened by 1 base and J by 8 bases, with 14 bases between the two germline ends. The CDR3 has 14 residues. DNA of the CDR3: TGTGCCAGCAGCCAAGTTCTTGGGCGGATAGAAGCTTTCTTT. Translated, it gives CASSQVLGRIEAFF.

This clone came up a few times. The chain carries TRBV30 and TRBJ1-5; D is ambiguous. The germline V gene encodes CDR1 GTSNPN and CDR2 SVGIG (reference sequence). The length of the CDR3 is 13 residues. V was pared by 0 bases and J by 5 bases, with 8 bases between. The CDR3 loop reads CAWSVRQDQPQHF. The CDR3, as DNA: TGTGCCTGGAGTGTACGTCAGGATCAGCCCCAGCATTTT. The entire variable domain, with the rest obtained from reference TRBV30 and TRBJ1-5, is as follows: SQTIHQWPATLVQPVGSPLSLECTVEGTSNPNLYWYRQAAGRGLQLLFYSVGIGQISSEVPQNLSASRPQDRQFILSSKKLLLSDSGFYLCAWSVRQDQPQHFGDGTRLSIL.

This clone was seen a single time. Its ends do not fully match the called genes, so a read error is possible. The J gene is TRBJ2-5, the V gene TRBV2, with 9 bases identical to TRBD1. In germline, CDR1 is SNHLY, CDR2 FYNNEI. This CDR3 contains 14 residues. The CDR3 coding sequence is TGTGCCAGCAGCCTAATGACAGGGGGAGAGACCCATTACTTC. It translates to CASSLMTGGETHYF.

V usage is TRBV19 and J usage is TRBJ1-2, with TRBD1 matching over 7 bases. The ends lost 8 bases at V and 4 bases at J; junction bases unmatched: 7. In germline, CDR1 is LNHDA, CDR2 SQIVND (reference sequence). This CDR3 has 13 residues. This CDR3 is CASSTGDVYGYTF. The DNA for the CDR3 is TGTGCCAGTTCAACAGGGGATGTCTATGGCTACACCTTC.

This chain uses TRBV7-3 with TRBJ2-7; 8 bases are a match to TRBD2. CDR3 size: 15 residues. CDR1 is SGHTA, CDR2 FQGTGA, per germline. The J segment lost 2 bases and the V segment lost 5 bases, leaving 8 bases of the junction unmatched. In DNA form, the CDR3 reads TGTGCCAGCAGCCGAACTAGCGGATCACCCTACGAGCAGTACTTC. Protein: CASSRTSGSPYEQYF. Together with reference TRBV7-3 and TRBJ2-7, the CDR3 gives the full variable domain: GAGVSQTPSNKVTEKGKYVELRCDPISGHTALYWYRQSLGQGPEFLIYFQGTGAADDSGLPNDRFFAVRPEGSVSTLKIQRTERGDSAVYLCASSRTSGSPYEQYFGPGTRLTVT.

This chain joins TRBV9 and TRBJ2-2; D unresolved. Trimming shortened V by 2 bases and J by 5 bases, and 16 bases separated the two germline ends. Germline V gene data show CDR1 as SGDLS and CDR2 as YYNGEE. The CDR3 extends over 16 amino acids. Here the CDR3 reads CASSVDARDITGELFF. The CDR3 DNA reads TGTGCCAGCAGCGTGGACGCCCGCGATATTACCGGGGAGCTGTTTTTT. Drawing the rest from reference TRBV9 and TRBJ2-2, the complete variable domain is DSGVTQTPKHLITATGQRVTLRCSPRSGDLSVYWYQQSLDQGLQFLIQYYNGEERAKGNILERFSAQQFPDLHSELNLSSLELGDSALYFCASSVDARDITGELFFGEGSRLTVL.

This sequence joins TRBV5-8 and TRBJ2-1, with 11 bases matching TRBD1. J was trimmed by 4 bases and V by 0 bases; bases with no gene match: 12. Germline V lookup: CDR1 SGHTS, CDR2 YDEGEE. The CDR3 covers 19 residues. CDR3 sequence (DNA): TGTGCCAGCAGCTTGGCTCCCCTGGACAGGGGGCTTCGATACAATGAGCAGTTCTTC. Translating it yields CASSLAPLDRGLRYNEQFF.

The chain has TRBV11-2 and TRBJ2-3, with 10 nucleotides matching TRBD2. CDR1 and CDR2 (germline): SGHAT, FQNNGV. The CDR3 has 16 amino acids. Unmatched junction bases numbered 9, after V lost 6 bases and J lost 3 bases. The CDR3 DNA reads TGTGCCAGCAGACCCAGCGGGGGGGCCCCAACAGATACGCAGTATTTT. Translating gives CASRPSGGAPTDTQYF.

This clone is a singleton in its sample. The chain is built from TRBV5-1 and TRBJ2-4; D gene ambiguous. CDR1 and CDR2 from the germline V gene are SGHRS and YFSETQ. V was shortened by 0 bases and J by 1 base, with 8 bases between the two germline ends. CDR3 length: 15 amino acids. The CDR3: CASSLESAAKNIQYF. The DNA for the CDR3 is TGCGCCAGCAGCTTGGAGTCGGCGGCCAAAAACATTCAGTACTTC.

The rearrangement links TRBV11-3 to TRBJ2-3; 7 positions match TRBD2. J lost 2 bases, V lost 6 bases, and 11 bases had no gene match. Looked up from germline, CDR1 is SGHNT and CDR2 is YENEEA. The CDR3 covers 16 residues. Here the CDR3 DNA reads TGTGCCAGCAGTTTTCTGGGGGGGGACCCCACAGATACGCAGTATTTT. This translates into CASSFLGGDPTDTQYF.

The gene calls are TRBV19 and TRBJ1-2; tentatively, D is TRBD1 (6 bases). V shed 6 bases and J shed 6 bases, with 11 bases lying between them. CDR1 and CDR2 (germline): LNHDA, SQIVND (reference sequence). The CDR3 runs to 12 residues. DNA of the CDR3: TGTGCCAGTAGCCGGGGGCGAGATGGCTACACCTTC. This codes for CASSRGRDGYTF.

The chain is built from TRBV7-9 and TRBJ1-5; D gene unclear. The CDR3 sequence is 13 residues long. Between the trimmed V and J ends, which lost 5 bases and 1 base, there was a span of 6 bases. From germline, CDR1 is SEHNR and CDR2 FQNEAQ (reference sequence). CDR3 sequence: CASSRESNQPQHF. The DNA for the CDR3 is TGTGCCAGCAGCCGTGAGAGCAATCAGCCCCAGCATTTT.

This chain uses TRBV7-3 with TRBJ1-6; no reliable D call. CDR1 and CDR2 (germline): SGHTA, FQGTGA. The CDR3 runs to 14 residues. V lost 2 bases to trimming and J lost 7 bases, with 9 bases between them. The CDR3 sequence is CASSLFLLNSPLHF. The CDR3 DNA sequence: TGTGCCAGCAGCTTATTTTTACTCAATTCACCCCTCCACTTT. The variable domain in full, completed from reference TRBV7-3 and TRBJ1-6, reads GAGVSQTPSNKVTEKGKYVELRCDPISGHTALYWYRQSLGQGPEFLIYFQGTGAADDSGLPNDRFFAVRPEGSVSTLKIQRTERGDSAVYLCASSLFLLNSPLHFGNGTRLTVT.

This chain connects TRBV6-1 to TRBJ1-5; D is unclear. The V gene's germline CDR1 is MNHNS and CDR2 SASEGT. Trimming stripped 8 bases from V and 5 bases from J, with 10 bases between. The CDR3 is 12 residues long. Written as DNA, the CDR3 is TGTGCCAGCTCCCAGCCTCATCAGCCCCAGCATTTT. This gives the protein CASSQPHQPQHF.